This TCR beta chain emerged from a study of blood T cell repertoires in COVID-19. Overall study context: T cells, B-cell-depleted T cells, or PBMCs provided the cDNA or gDNA that served as material.

The method was immunoSEQ multiplex PCR; TCRdb's version includes in-frame clones alone and lacks a portion of them. The repertoire holds some 170,000 clones, with 90% as singletons. Sequencing used peripheral blood. The clonotype originates from a man aged 55-75 years with active or convalescent COVID-19.

In nucleotides, the CDR3 is TGTGCCGGTGGACAGAATGATAACTATGGCTACACCTTC. It encodes CAGGQNDNYGYTF. The chain links TRBV19 to TRBJ1-2; D might be TRBD1 (6 bases). Between the trimmed V and J ends, which lost 11 bases and 1 base, there was a span of 14 bases. CDR1 is LNHDA and CDR2 is SQIVND in the germline V gene (reference sequence). The CDR3 totals 13 residues. The complete variable domain, with remaining parts taken from reference TRBV19 and TRBJ1-2, reads DGGITQSPKYLFRKEGQNVTLSCEQNLNHDAMYWYRQDPGQGLRLIYYSQIVNDFQKGDIAEGYSVSREKKESFPLTVTSAQKNPTAFYLCAGGQNDNYGYTFGSGTRLTVV.